Below are 21 T cell receptor beta chains sequenced from a single sample in a study of T-cell memory formation after mild COVID-19. Using its own MiXCR run on the 5' RACE reads, TCRdb lists one record per CDR3 protein. The repertoire holds 200,000 to 300,000 distinct CDR3 sequences, with over 9% as singletons. Source material: PBMCs or a T cell subset sorted from them (not recorded which). The origin of the receptors is a man in his late teens or twenties who had mild COVID-19 (a few samples of this study predate the infection). Cell type and time point are not known.

The table lists this clonotype with many counts. The chain couples TRBV12-3 or TRBV12-4 to TRBJ2-3, with 9 bases that match TRBD2. There are 15 residues in the CDR3. V lost 6 bases and J lost 5; bases outside the gene matches: 9. The chain's CDR3 is CASSSPGLAVDTQYF. The DNA for the CDR3 is TGTGCCAGCAGCTCGCCGGGACTAGCAGTAGATACGCAGTATTTT.

This chain joins TRBV6-2 or TRBV6-3 and TRBJ2-7, with 10 bases fitting TRBD2. Germline CDR1 and CDR2: MNHEY and SVGEGT. J gave up 3 bases and V 7 bases, and 6 bases lay outside the gene matches. The CDR3 is made up of 14 amino acids. Here the CDR3 reads CASTRLAGGYEQYF. CDR3 DNA sequence: TGTGCCAGCACCAGACTAGCGGGTGGCTACGAGCAGTACTTC.

This clonotype was seen ten or more times. CDR3 sequence reads: CASTLGERGATDTQYF. As DNA, the CDR3 is TGTGCCAGCACCCTGGGGGAGCGGGGGGCCACAGATACGCAGTATTTT. The chain carries TRBV5-6 and TRBJ2-3; 9 nucleotides line up with TRBD2. V gave up 6 bases and J gave up 2 bases; unmatched junction bases: 10. The CDR3 spans 16 residues. Per the germline V gene, CDR1 is SGHDT and CDR2 is YYEEEE.

This clonotype was observed at least ten times. J is TRBJ1-5 and V is TRBV7-2, with a tentative D call TRBD1 (5 bases). CDR1 and CDR2 from the germline V gene are SGHTA and FQGNSA. This CDR3 is built from 15 residues. The V and J ends lost 0 bases and 0 bases respectively, with 6 bases between them. CDR3 sequence reads: CASSLAGGSNQPQHF. In nucleotides, the CDR3 is TGTGCCAGCAGCTTAGCCGGGGGTAGCAATCAGCCCCAGCATTTT.

The chain is built from TRBV6-2 or TRBV6-3 and TRBJ2-1, with TRBD1 as a possible D gene (6 bases). V was cut by 5 bases and J by 6 bases, with 20 bases left in between. This CDR3 comprises 16 residues. Germline CDR1 MNHEY, CDR2 SVGEGT. The CDR3 sequence is CASSQTLRGMANEQFF. The DNA for the CDR3 is TGTGCCAGCAGTCAAACCCTCAGGGGTATGGCCAATGAGCAGTTCTTC.

The chain joins TRBV19 to TRBJ1-3; D perhaps matches TRBD1 (5 bases). Trimming stripped 8 bases from V and 0 bases from J, with 14 bases between. The CDR3 totals 15 residues. The germline CDR1 and CDR2 sequences are LNHDA and SQIVND (reference sequence). The CDR3: CASQGTLTSGNTIYF. Written as DNA, the CDR3 is TGTGCCAGTCAAGGGACGTTGACCTCTGGAAACACCATATATTTT.

V usage is TRBV9 and J usage is TRBJ2-1, with 12 bases that match TRBD2. CDR1 and CDR2 from the germline V gene are SGDLS and YYNGEE. This CDR3 is built from 16 residues. V was clipped by 0 bases and J by 4 bases; unmatched bases: 2. The CDR3 loop is CASSVVLAGGYNEQFF. The CDR3 DNA sequence: TGTGCCAGCAGCGTAGTGCTAGCGGGGGGGTACAATGAGCAGTTCTTC.

The V and J genes are TRBV10-2 and TRBJ2-4; D may be TRBD1 (6 bases). Trimming shortened V by 7 bases and J by 0 bases, and 16 bases separated the two germline ends. This CDR3 is built from 16 residues. CDR1 is WSHSY, CDR2 SAAADI, per germline. The CDR3 sequence is CASTDGTPLAKNIQYF. CDR3 DNA sequence: TGCGCCAGCACCGACGGGACACCACTAGCCAAAAACATTCAGTACTTC.

This chain links TRBV10-3 with TRBJ2-7; 8 bases map to TRBD1. The CDR3 covers 13 residues. J gave up 2 bases and V 8 bases, and 5 bases lay outside the gene matches. The germline V gene encodes CDR1 ENHRY and CDR2 SYGVKD. The CDR3 DNA is TGTGCCATCGCCGGGACAGGCCCCTACGAGCAGTACTTC. It translates to CAIAGTGPYEQYF.

This clonotype has ten or more counts. The genes are TRBV24-1 and TRBJ2-2; 8 bases line up with TRBD2. The germline V gene has CDR1 KGHDR and CDR2 SFDVKD. The V segment lost 5 bases and the J segment 3 bases; nucleotides outside the gene matches: 10. The CDR3 runs to 17 residues. CDR3 in DNA: TGTGCCACCAGTGTTTTCGGGGGGGGCCTTGACACCGGGGAGCTGTTTTTT. Translated: CATSVFGGGLDTGELFF.

This clonotype was observed many times. This chain joins TRBV20-1 and TRBJ2-3; TRBD2 matches at 8 bases. The J segment lost 5 bases and the V segment lost 1 base, leaving 5 bases of the junction unmatched. This CDR3 contains 14 residues. CDR1 is DFQATT and CDR2 is SNEGSKA in the germline V gene (reference sequence). This chain's CDR3 is CSARVSGVGDTQYF. The CDR3 DNA reads TGCAGTGCTAGAGTTAGCGGGGTTGGAGATACGCAGTATTTT.

This clonotype has more than one count but fewer than ten. The chain employs TRBV21-1 and TRBJ2-7. TRBV21-1 is a recognized pseudogene. The CDR3 consists of 17 residues. Here the CDR3 DNA reads TGTGCCAGCTGTCGTTGGGGTGTCAGTCTTATTACCTACGAGCAGTACGTC. It translates to CASCRWGVSLITYEQYV.

The rearrangement links TRBV9 to TRBJ1-1; D not certain. CDR1 SGDLS and CDR2 YYNGEE come from the germline V gene. V was pared by 3 bases and J by 0 bases, with 6 bases between. The CDR3 runs to 13 residues. The CDR3 nucleotides are TGTGCCAGCAGCGGGCTCCTGAACACTGAAGCTTTCTTT. Its protein product is CASSGLLNTEAFF.

There are many counts of this clonotype. J is TRBJ2-3 and V is TRBV20-1, with D possibly matching TRBD2 (5 bases). CDR3 length equals 13 residues. The germline V gene encodes CDR1 DFQATT and CDR2 SNEGSKA (reference sequence). CDR3 DNA sequence: TGCAGAACAGCGGAACTTTTCACAGATACGCAGTATTTT. Protein sequence: CRTAELFTDTQYF.

V usage is TRBV10-3 and J usage is TRBJ2-1; 11 bases fit TRBD2. The CDR3 runs to 15 residues. V gave up 6 bases and J gave up 5 bases; unmatched junction bases: 6. CDR1 is ENHRY, CDR2 SYGVKD, per germline. The CDR3 nucleotides read TGTGCCATCAGAAGACTAGCGGGGACTAACAATGAGCAGTTCTTC. Translated, it gives CAIRRLAGTNNEQFF.

This clonotype occurred a few times. This rearrangement joins TRBV9 to TRBJ2-3; TRBD2 matches 7 bases. V dropped 4 bases and J dropped 5; count of bases not matched to a gene: 13. The germline V gene has CDR1 SGDLS and CDR2 YYNGEE. The CDR3 totals 16 residues. CDR3: CASSRETSVPQDTQYF. CDR3 in DNA: TGTGCCAGCAGCCGTGAAACTAGCGTCCCTCAAGATACGCAGTATTTT.

Only a few counts were recorded for this clonotype. The gene calls are TRBV4-1 and TRBJ2-5; D is unresolved. Per the germline V gene, CDR1 is MGHRA and CDR2 is YSYEKL. CDR3 length: 14 amino acids. The V end was cut by 1 base, the J end by 5 bases, with 11 bases between. The CDR3 DNA follows: TGCGCCAGCAGCCAAGGGACCGACGAGGAGACCCAGTACTTC. This sequence encodes CASSQGTDEETQYF.

The chain couples TRBV7-8 to TRBJ2-5, with D uncertain. This CDR3 has 14 amino acids. V was clipped by 5 bases and J by 2 bases, with 12 bases between them. Germline loops: CDR1 SGHVS, CDR2 FQNEAQ. CDR3 sequence reads: CASSHKVSQETQYF. In DNA, the CDR3 is TGTGCCAGCAGCCACAAAGTCTCTCAAGAGACCCAGTACTTC.

This clonotype was seen repeatedly, ten times or more. The chain joins TRBV7-8 to TRBJ2-4; 7 positions match TRBD2. The junction had 9 bases not matched to a gene; V was cut back by 2 bases and J by 5 bases. This CDR3 comprises 16 residues. Germline V gene data show CDR1 as SGHVS and CDR2 as FQNEAQ. This chain's CDR3 is CASSLWYSGPENIQYF. The CDR3 DNA reads as TGTGCCAGCAGCTTATGGTATAGCGGGCCCGAAAACATTCAGTACTTC.

This chain uses TRBV4-3 with TRBJ2-5; a weak D match, TRBD1 (6 bases). V gave up 1 base and J gave up 1 base, with 10 bases separating them. Germline CDR1 LGHNA, CDR2 YSLEER. CDR3 length: 15 residues. The CDR3 is CASSQAYRAQETQYF. Written as DNA, the CDR3 is TGCGCCAGCAGCCAAGCGTACAGGGCCCAAGAGACCCAGTACTTC.

The chain carries TRBV12-5 and TRBJ1-1; perhaps TRBD1 as D (5 bases). The V end was cut by 0 bases, the J end by 5 bases, with 13 bases between. The CDR3 extends over 15 amino acids. CDR1 and CDR2 from the germline V gene are LGHNT and FRNRAP. CDR3 amino acids: CASGLVLPGRTEAFF. CDR3 bases: TGTGCTAGTGGTTTGGTACTCCCGGGGCGTACTGAAGCTTTCTTT.